These 10 T cell receptor beta chains came from one sample sequenced in a study of CD8 T cells in ankylosing spondylitis. A single record per CDR3 protein comes from TCRdb applying MiXCR to the 5' RACE reads. The sample lists about 190,000 distinct CDR3 sequences; 13% were seen once. What was sequenced was blood, either unsorted or a sorted T cell fraction (not recorded which). The receptor source for this set is a female donor with ankylosing spondylitis or in good health (not recorded which).

The chain uses TRBV20-1 and TRBJ2-1, with 7 bases aligning to TRBD2. The CDR3 covers 14 residues. The germline V gene encodes CDR1 DFQATT and CDR2 SNEGSKA (reference sequence). V dropped 3 bases and J dropped 8; count of bases not matched to a gene: 10. The CDR3: CSARPGLPSDEQFF. The CDR3 region has the DNA TGCAGTGCTAGGCCGGGACTACCTAGTGATGAGCAGTTCTTC.

This clonotype occurred many times. The gene calls are TRBV20-1 and TRBJ2-3, with D perhaps assigned TRBD1 or TRBD2 (5 bases each). Germline CDR1 DFQATT, CDR2 SNEGSKA (reference sequence). The V and J ends lost 5 bases and 0 bases respectively, with 12 bases between them. This CDR3 has 14 residues. The CDR3 DNA follows: TGCAGTGCTTCCGGGACGACTAGCACAGATACGCAGTATTTT. Translated, it gives CSASGTTSTDTQYF.

This clonotype was counted only a few times. V gene TRBV3-1 combines with J gene TRBJ1-4; no clear D gene. The germline gives CDR1 LGHDT, CDR2 YNNKEL (reference sequence). V lost 1 base and J 1 base, leaving 16 bases between the germline ends. The length of the CDR3 is 18 residues. The CDR3 DNA follows: TGTGCCAGCAGCCAAGGTTATCTGCGATGGAGAACTAATGAAAAACTGTTTTTT. It yields the protein CASSQGYLRWRTNEKLFF.

Note on this clonotype: Just one base apart from a much larger clone, this may be a read error. The chain uses TRBV12-3 or TRBV12-4 and TRBJ2-1, with 8 bases fitting TRBD2. There are 15 residues in the CDR3. V lost 0 bases to trimming and J lost 10 bases; unmatched junction nucleotides: 8. CDR3 residues: CASSLASGMGKEQFF. The CDR3 coding sequence is TGTGCCAGCAGTTTAGCTAGCGGGATGGGCAAAGAGCAGTTCTTC.

This clonotype was seen at least ten times. The chain is built from TRBV20-1 and TRBJ1-2, with 9 nucleotides matching TRBD1. The CDR3 has 15 amino acids. The germline V gene encodes CDR1 DFQATT and CDR2 SNEGSKA (reference sequence). Trimming removed 1 base from V and 4 bases from J; junction bases left unmatched: 7. The CDR3 protein is CSARGTGGSSYGYTF. The CDR3 nucleotides are TGCAGTGCTAGAGGCACAGGGGGCAGTTCCTATGGCTACACCTTC.

The chain uses TRBV20-1 and TRBJ2-3, with D hard to call. There are 14 residues in the CDR3. V dropped 6 bases and J dropped 2 bases, with 15 bases sitting between them. Germline CDR1 reads DFQATT; CDR2 reads SNEGSKA (reference sequence). The CDR3 here is CSANRQSLTDTQYF. DNA for the CDR3: TGCAGTGCAAATCGGCAGTCACTCACAGATACGCAGTATTTT.

This clonotype was seen a few times. This chain connects TRBV4-2 to TRBJ2-7; weak D call: TRBD2 (5 bases). The germline V gene has CDR1 LGHNA and CDR2 YNFKEQ. V lost 0 bases to trimming and J lost 5 bases, with 14 bases between them. The CDR3 has 15 residues. The CDR3 region is CASSQDRLASDEQYF. The CDR3 nucleotides are TGTGCCAGCAGCCAAGATAGGCTAGCATCCGACGAGCAGTACTTC.

This clonotype has at least ten counts. The J gene is TRBJ1-1, the V gene TRBV7-2, with D perhaps matching TRBD1 (5 bases). The CDR3 extends over 14 amino acids. Per the germline V gene, CDR1 is SGHTA and CDR2 is FQGNSA. Trimming pared 5 bases from V and 6 bases from J, leaving 16 bases between. CDR3 DNA: TGTGCCAGCAGCCAGACCCGGGGCGCACCTGAAGCTTTCTTT. Translating gives CASSQTRGAPEAFF.

The chain recombines TRBV9 with TRBJ1-3; 9 bases line up with TRBD1. CDR1 is SGDLS, CDR2 YYNGEE, per germline. The CDR3 extends over 16 amino acids. V dropped 3 bases and J dropped 2; count of bases not matched to a gene: 6. The DNA of the CDR3 is TGTGCCAGCAGCGCCCGGGACAGGGTCGCTGGAAACACCATATATTTT. Amino acid sequence: CASSARDRVAGNTIYF. The full variable domain, its missing parts supplied by reference TRBV9 and TRBJ1-3, is DSGVTQTPKHLITATGQRVTLRCSPRSGDLSVYWYQQSLDQGLQFLIQYYNGEERAKGNILERFSAQQFPDLHSELNLSSLELGDSALYFCASSARDRVAGNTIYFGEGSWLTVV.

V and J are TRBV9 and TRBJ2-7; D is perhaps TRBD1 (6 bases). Trimming took off 2 bases at V and 2 bases at J, with 17 bases between the two ends. Germline V lookup: CDR1 SGDLS, CDR2 YYNGEE. CDR3 length: 16 amino acids. In DNA, the CDR3 is TGTGCCAGCAGCGTCCAAATCCGAGGACAGACCTACGAGCAGTACTTC. This sequence encodes CASSVQIRGQTYEQYF.